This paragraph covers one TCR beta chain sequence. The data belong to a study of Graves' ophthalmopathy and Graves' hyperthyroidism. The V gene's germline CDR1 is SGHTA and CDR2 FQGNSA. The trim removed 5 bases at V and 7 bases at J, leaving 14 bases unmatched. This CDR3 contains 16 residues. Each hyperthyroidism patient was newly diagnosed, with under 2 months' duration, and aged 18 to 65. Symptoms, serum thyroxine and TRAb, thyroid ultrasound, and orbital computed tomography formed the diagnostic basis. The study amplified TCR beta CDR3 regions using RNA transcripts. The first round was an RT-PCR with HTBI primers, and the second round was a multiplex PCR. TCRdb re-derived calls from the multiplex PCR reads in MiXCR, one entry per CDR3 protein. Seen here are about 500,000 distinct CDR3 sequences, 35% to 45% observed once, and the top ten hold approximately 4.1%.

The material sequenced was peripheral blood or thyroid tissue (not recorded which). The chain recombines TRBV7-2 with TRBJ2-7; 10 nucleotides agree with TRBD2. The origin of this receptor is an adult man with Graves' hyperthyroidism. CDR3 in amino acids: CASSPPGTSAYNEQYF. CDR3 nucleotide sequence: TGTGCCAGCAGCCCCCCCGGGACTAGCGCTTACAATGAGCAGTACTTC.